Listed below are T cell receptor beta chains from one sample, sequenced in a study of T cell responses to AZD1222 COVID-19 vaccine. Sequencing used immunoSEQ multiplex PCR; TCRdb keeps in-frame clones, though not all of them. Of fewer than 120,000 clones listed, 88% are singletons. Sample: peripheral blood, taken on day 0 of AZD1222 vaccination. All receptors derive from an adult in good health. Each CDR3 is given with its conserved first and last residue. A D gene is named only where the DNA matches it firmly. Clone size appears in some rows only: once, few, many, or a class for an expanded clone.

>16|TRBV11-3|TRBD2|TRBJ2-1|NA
CASSLGASGMNNEQFF
TGTGCCAGCAGCTTAGGGGCTAGCGGGATGAACAATGAGCAGTTCTTC
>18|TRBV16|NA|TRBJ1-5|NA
CASSQFSYGVDSNQPQHF
TGTGCCAGCAGCCAATTTTCTTACGGGGTTGATAGCAATCAGCCCCAGCATTTT
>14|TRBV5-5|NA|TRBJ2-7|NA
CASSLRRGIYEQYF
TGTGCCAGCAGCTTGAGAAGGGGGATCTACGAGCAGTACTTC
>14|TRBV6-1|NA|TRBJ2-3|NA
CASSEQPLHDTQYF
TGTGCCAGCAGTGAACAGCCCCTCCACGATACGCAGTATTTT
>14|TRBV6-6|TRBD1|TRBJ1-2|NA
CASSRSTGNYGYTF
TGTGCCAGCAGCCGCTCGACAGGGAACTATGGCTACACCTTC
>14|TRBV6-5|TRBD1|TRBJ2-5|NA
CASSGDRGQETQYF
TGTGCCAGCAGCGGGGACAGGGGTCAGGAGACCCAGTACTTC
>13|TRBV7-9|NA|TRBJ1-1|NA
CASSLVGNTEAFF
TGTGCCAGCAGCCTCGTGGGCAACACTGAAGCTTTCTTT
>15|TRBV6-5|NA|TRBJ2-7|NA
CASSQRGDFSYEQYF
TGTGCCAGCAGTCAAAGGGGGGACTTTTCCTACGAGCAGTACTTC
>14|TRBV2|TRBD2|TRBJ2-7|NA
CASSRGGSSYEQYF
TGTGCCAGCAGTCGGGGGGGGAGCTCCTACGAGCAGTACTTC
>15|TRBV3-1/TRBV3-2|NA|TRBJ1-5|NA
CASSPTSASNQPQHF
TGTGCCAGCAGCCCTACGAGCGCTAGCAATCAGCCCCAGCATTTT
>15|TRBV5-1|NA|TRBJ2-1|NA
CASSLAGEGAREQFF
TGCGCCAGCAGCTTGGCTGGGGAGGGGGCTCGGGAGCAGTTCTTC
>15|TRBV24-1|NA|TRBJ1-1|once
CATSDGGRLNTEAFF
TGTGCCACCAGTGATGGCGGACGGTTGAACACTGAAGCTTTCTTT
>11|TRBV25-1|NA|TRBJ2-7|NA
CASSDAHEQYF
TGTGCCAGCAGTGACGCCCACGAGCAGTACTTC
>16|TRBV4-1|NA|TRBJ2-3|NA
CASSPRVGRNTDTQYF
TGCGCCAGCAGCCCCAGAGTTGGACGGAACACAGATACGCAGTATTTT
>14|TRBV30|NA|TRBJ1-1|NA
CAWSYRQGNTEAFF
TGTGCCTGGAGTTACCGTCAGGGAAACACTGAAGCTTTCTTT
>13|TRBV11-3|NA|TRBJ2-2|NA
CASSSARTGELFF
TGTGCCAGCAGCTCCGCGCGCACCGGGGAGCTGTTTTTT
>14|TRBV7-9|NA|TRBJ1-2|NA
CASSYPPGAKGYTF
TGTGCCAGCAGCTACCCCCCGGGGGCGAAAGGCTACACCTTC
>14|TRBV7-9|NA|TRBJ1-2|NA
CASSSAGTNYGYTF
TGTGCCAGCAGCAGCGCCGGGACAAACTATGGCTACACCTTC
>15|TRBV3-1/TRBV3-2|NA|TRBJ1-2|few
CASSQYGEVRYGYTF
TGTGCCAGCAGCCAATATGGCGAGGTTCGCTATGGCTACACCTTC
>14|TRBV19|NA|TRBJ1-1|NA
CASSQQGSETEAFF
TGTGCCAGTAGCCAACAGGGCTCAGAGACTGAAGCTTTCTTT
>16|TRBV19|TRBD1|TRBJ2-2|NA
CATQIPGQRPTGELFF
TGTGCCACCCAAATACCGGGACAGAGACCTACCGGGGAGCTGTTTTTT
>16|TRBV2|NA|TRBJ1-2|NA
CASSFTPGAQGYGYTF
TGTGCCAGCAGTTTTACCCCGGGAGCCCAGGGCTATGGCTACACCTTC
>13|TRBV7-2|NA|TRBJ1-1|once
CASSLEAPLEAFF
TGTGCCAGCAGCTTAGAGGCACCCCTTGAAGCTTTCTTT
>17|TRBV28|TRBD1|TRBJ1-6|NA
CASSHPDRVGLNSPLHF
TGTGCCAGCAGCCATCCCGACAGGGTTGGCCTTAATTCACCCCTCCACTTT